This T cell receptor (beta chain) was identified during a study of CD8+CD57+ T cells in acquired aplastic anemia. Study-wide context: Sorted CD4+ and CD8+ cells yielded DNA averaging around 3.2 ug. Study results and caveats: Sharing between patients and controls was observed for twenty-nine CD8+ CDR3 sequences. Patients and healthy controls showed no significant CD8+ Simpson's diversity difference.

The TCR beta profiling, which covered VDJ combination and CDR3 sequence, was carried out using genomic DNA as the template. TCRdb processed the reads anew with MiXCR; each CDR3 protein has one entry. The top ten clones hold 35% to 50% of a sample with a few hundred thousand distinct CDR3 sequences, approximately 79% of them seen once. This clonotype has just a few counts. Its specificity is not known. Trimming pared 6 bases from V and 1 base from J, leaving 8 bases between. This CDR3 comprises 13 residues. Looked up from germline, CDR1 is PRHDT and CDR2 is FYEKMQ (reference sequence). CD8+CD57+ cell expansion had been shown by flow cytometry in patients chosen for sequencing. Acquired aplastic anemia of severe grade affected all patients.

The TCR comes from a human donor with aplastic anemia. The chain recombines TRBV13 with TRBJ2-3; maybe TRBD1 (6 bases). What was sequenced was sorted CD4+, CD8+, or CD8+CD57+ T cells (not recorded which) from PBMCs. The CDR3 reads CASRAGGTDTQYF. CDR3 bases: TGTGCCAGCAGGGCAGGGGGCACAGATACGCAGTATTTT.